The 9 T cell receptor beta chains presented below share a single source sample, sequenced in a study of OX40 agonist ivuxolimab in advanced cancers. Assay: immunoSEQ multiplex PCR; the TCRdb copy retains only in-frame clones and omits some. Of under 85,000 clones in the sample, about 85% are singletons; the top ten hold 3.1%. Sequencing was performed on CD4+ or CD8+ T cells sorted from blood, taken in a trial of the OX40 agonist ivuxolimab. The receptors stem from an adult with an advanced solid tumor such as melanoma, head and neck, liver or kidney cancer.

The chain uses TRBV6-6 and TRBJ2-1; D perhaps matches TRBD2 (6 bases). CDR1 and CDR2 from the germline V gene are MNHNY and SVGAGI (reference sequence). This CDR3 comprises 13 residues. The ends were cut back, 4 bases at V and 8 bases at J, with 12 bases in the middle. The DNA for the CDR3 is TGTGCCAGCAGTTCAGGCGGGATCGATGAGCAGTTCTTC. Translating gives CASSSGGIDEQFF.

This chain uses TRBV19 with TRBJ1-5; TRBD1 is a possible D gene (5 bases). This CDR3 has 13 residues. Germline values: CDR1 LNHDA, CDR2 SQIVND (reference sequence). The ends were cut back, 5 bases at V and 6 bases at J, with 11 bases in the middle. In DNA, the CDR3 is TGTGCCAGTAGTGGTCCAGGGTTTCAGCCCCAGCATTTT. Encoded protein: CASSGPGFQPQHF.

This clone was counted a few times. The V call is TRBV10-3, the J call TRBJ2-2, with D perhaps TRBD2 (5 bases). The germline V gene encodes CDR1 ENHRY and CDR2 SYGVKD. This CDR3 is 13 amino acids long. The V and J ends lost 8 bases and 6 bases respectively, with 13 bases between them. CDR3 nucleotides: TGTGCCATCTCAGAGGGAGACTCCGGGGAGCTGTTTTTT. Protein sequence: CAISEGDSGELFF.

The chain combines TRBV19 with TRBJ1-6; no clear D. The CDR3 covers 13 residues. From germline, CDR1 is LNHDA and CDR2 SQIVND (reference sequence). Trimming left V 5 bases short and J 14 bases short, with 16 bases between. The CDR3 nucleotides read TGTGCCAGTAGTCGTCCACCCGTTTCTGCCCTCCACTTT. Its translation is CASSRPPVSALHF.

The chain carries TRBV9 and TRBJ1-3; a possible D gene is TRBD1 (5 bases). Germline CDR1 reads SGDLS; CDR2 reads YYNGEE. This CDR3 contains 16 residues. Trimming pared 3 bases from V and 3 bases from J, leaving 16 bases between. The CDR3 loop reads CASSGRAGNIGNTIYF. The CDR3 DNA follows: TGTGCCAGCAGCGGAAGAGCAGGGAATATTGGAAACACCATATATTTT.

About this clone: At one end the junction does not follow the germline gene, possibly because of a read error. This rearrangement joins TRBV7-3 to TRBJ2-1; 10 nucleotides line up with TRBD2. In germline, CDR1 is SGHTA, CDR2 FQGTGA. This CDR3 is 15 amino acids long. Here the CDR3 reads CASRLTSGEYNEQFF. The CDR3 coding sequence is TGTGCCAGCAGATTAACTAGCGGGGAGTACAATGAGCAGTTCTTC.

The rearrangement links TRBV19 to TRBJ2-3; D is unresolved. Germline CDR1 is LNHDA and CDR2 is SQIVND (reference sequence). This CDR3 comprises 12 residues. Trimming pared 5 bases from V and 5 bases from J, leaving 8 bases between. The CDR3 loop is CASSSKGDTQYF. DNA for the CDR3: TGTGCCAGTAGTTCGAAGGGAGATACGCAGTATTTT.

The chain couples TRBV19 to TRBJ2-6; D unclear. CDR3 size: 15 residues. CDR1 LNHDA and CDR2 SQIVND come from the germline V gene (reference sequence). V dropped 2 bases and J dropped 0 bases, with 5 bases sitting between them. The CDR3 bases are TGTGCCAGTAGTATAAACTACTCTGGGGCCAACGTCCTGACTTTC. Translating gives CASSINYSGANVLTF.

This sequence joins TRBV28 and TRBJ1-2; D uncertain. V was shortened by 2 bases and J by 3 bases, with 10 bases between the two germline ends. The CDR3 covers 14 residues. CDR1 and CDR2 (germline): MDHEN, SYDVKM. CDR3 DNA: TGTGCCAGCAGTTTAGCCAGGACCTACTATGGCTACACCTTC. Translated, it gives CASSLARTYYGYTF.